These 30 T cell receptor beta chains came from one sample sequenced in a study of blood T cell repertoires in COVID-19. Data came from immunoSEQ multiplex PCR; TCRdb stores just in-frame clones and leaves some out. The sample lists about 280,000 clones, roughly 85% occurring once. The sample was PBMCs or T cells enriched from blood (not recorded which). The source of these receptors is a woman aged 40-49 years who had recovered from COVID-19.

The chain recombines TRBV9 with TRBJ2-5; TRBD2 matches at 9 bases. Looked up from germline, CDR1 is SGDLS and CDR2 is YYNGEE. The CDR3 is made up of 20 amino acids. V dropped 0 bases and J dropped 5; count of bases not matched to a gene: 20. As DNA, the CDR3 is TGTGCCAGCAGCGTAGGCGTGATAGCGGGAGAGGTCCGGGACCCTGAGACCCAGTACTTC. Its translation: CASSVGVIAGEVRDPETQYF. Full variable domain (outside the CDR3, taken from reference TRBV9 and TRBJ2-5): DSGVTQTPKHLITATGQRVTLRCSPRSGDLSVYWYQQSLDQGLQFLIQYYNGEERAKGNILERFSAQQFPDLHSELNLSSLELGDSALYFCASSVGVIAGEVRDPETQYFGPGTRLLVL.

This rearrangement joins TRBV7-3 to TRBJ2-3, with 13 bases that match TRBD2. Germline V gene data show CDR1 as SGHTA and CDR2 as FQGTGA. This CDR3 has 15 residues. V trimming: 5 bases; J trimming: 6 bases; junction bases outside the gene matches: 5. The CDR3 sequence is CASSKGTSGADTQYF. The DNA for the CDR3 is TGTGCCAGCAGCAAGGGGACTAGCGGGGCGGATACGCAGTATTTT.

The genes are TRBV14 and TRBJ2-5, with 12 bases lining up with TRBD2. The J segment lost 5 bases and the V segment lost 4 bases, leaving 14 bases of the junction unmatched. Germline assignment: CDR1 SGHDN and CDR2 FVKESK. This CDR3 comprises 18 residues. CDR3 in amino acids: CASSPGSLAGGHRETQYF. The CDR3 DNA reads TGTGCCAGCAGCCCCGGATCGCTAGCGGGAGGGCATCGGGAGACCCAGTACTTC. Full variable domain (missing parts from reference TRBV14 and TRBJ2-5): EAGVTQFPSHSVIEKGQTVTLRCDPISGHDNLYWYRRVMGKEIKFLLHFVKESKQDESGMPNNRFLAERTGGTYSTLKVQPAELEDSGVYFCASSPGSLAGGHRETQYFGPGTRLLVL.

This rearrangement joins TRBV18 to TRBJ2-1; perhaps TRBD2 as D (6 bases). CDR3 length equals 15 residues. The ends were cut back, 0 bases at V and 7 bases at J, with 13 bases in the middle. The germline CDR1 and CDR2 sequences are KGHSH and LQKENI. CDR3 DNA: TGTGCCAGCTCACCACCCTTGGACGGGAGTAATGAGCAGTTCTTC. It translates to CASSPPLDGSNEQFF.

The genes are TRBV11-2 and TRBJ1-6, with D perhaps matching TRBD1 (6 bases). V was cut by 4 bases and J by 6 bases, with 13 bases left in between. This CDR3 has 15 residues. CDR1 and CDR2 from the germline V gene are SGHAT and FQNNGV. The DNA for the CDR3 is TGTGCCAGCAGCTCAAACAGGGAACCTAATTCACCCCTCCACTTT. Translating it yields CASSSNREPNSPLHF.

The genes are TRBV7-8 and TRBJ1-5; the match to TRBD1 covers 10 bases. The length of the CDR3 is 16 residues. The J segment lost 6 bases and the V segment lost 0 bases, leaving 5 bases of the junction unmatched. Germline CDR1 reads SGHVS; CDR2 reads FQNEAQ. The CDR3 DNA sequence: TGTGCCAGCAGCTTAGCGCTGGGACAGGGGTTTCAGCCCCAGCATTTT. Translation: CASSLALGQGFQPQHF.

The V gene is TRBV19, the J gene TRBJ2-7; D unresolved. The V and J ends lost 1 base and 0 bases respectively, with 13 bases between them. The germline gives CDR1 LNHDA, CDR2 SQIVND (reference sequence). The CDR3 sequence is 16 residues long. CDR3 bases: TGTGCCAGTAGTATAGCTGTGGCTGTCGTCTCCTACGAGCAGTACTTC. This gives the protein CASSIAVAVVSYEQYF.

This rearrangement joins TRBV2 to TRBJ1-5; tentative D call: TRBD1 (6 bases). V dropped 4 bases and J dropped 7 bases, with 8 bases sitting between them. The CDR3 length is 12 residues. CDR1 SNHLY and CDR2 FYNNEI come from the germline V gene. The CDR3 reads CASSGDTQPQHF. The DNA of the CDR3 is TGTGCCAGCAGTGGGGACACGCAGCCCCAGCATTTT.

This clone was picked up a small number of times. The chain carries TRBV19 and TRBJ2-3; D call uncertain. Germline V gene sequence: CDR1 LNHDA, CDR2 SQIVND (reference sequence). V was shortened by 10 bases and J by 8 bases, with 13 bases between the two germline ends. The CDR3 extends over 11 amino acids. DNA for the CDR3: TGTGCCACTATAGTTGGGCTTACGCAGTATTTT. It is translated as CATIVGLTQYF. The full variable domain, rest sourced from reference TRBV19 and TRBJ2-3, is DGGITQSPKYLFRKEGQNVTLSCEQNLNHDAMYWYRQDPGQGLRLIYYSQIVNDFQKGDIAEGYSVSREKKESFPLTVTSAQKNPTAFYLCATIVGLTQYFGPGTRLTVL.

The chain links TRBV28 to TRBJ2-7; 8 positions agree with TRBD1. This CDR3 spans 15 amino acids. Looked up from germline, CDR1 is MDHEN and CDR2 is SYDVKM. Germline trimming cut 5 bases from V and 2 bases from J; bases unmatched to any gene: 8. The CDR3 here is CASSTRQGLTYEQYF. The CDR3 region has the DNA TGTGCCAGCAGTACCCGACAGGGGTTGACCTACGAGCAGTACTTC.

The chain is built from TRBV20-1 and TRBJ1-2; D not resolved. V lost 3 bases and J 8 bases, leaving 10 bases between the germline ends. Per germline, CDR1 DFQATT and CDR2 SNEGSKA (reference sequence). CDR3 length equals 11 residues. The CDR3 bases are TGCAGTGCTAGCAGGTTAGAGGGCTACACCTTC. Translated: CSASRLEGYTF.

V usage is TRBV27 and J usage is TRBJ2-1; 7 bases fit TRBD2. V shed 3 bases, J shed 4 bases, and the junction held 9 bases outside the gene matches. CDR3 size: 16 residues. CDR1 and CDR2 from the germline V gene are MNHEY and SMNVEV (reference sequence). CDR3 protein: CASSLYSSGYYNEQFF. The CDR3 DNA follows: TGTGCCAGCAGTTTGTATAGTAGCGGGTATTACAATGAGCAGTTCTTC.

This clone was picked up one time. This chain joins TRBV3-1 (or the pseudogene TRBV3-2) and TRBJ1-1; TRBD1 agrees at 7 bases. The CDR3 extends over 15 amino acids. V shed 2 bases and J 0 bases; nucleotides not matched to a gene: 3. Germline-derived CDR1 and CDR2 are LGHDT and YNNKEL (reference sequence). CDR3 DNA: TGTGCCAGCAGCCAATGGGACAGCTTGAACACTGAAGCTTTCTTT. Translation gives CASSQWDSLNTEAFF.

CDR3 sequence: CASSAPGSGNSPLHF. In nucleotides, the CDR3 is TGTGCCAGCAGCGCCCCGGGCTCGGGGAATTCACCCCTCCACTTT. The V gene is TRBV3-1 (or the pseudogene TRBV3-2), the J gene TRBJ1-6; D is ambiguous. V lost 5 bases and J lost 7, with 15 bases in between. The CDR3 spans 15 residues. The V gene's germline CDR1 is LGHDT and CDR2 YNNKEL (reference sequence).

The chain links TRBV20-1 to TRBJ1-5; D may be TRBD1 (5 bases). The CDR3 covers 15 residues. V was pared by 3 bases and J by 5 bases, with 17 bases between. Germline V gives CDR1 DFQATT, CDR2 SNEGSKA (reference sequence). The CDR3 protein is CSASRVDSRDQPQHF. The CDR3 DNA follows: TGCAGTGCTAGTCGGGTCGACAGTCGCGATCAGCCCCAGCATTTT.

This chain joins TRBV21-1 and TRBJ1-1. TRBV21-1 is given as a pseudogene. The CDR3 extends over 15 amino acids. This CDR3 reads CASSARRGMNTEAFF. The CDR3 region has the DNA TGTGCCAGCAGCGCCCGACGGGGGATGAACACTGAAGCTTTCTTT.

The chain recombines TRBV28 with TRBJ2-7; 8 bases are shared with TRBD1. Germline trimming cut 7 bases from V and 5 bases from J; bases unmatched to any gene: 4. The CDR3 spans 12 residues. Germline-derived CDR1 and CDR2 are MDHEN and SYDVKM. The CDR3 DNA reads TGTGCCAGCAAGACAGGGGAACACGAGCAGTACTTC. Amino acids: CASKTGEHEQYF. The entire variable domain, with the rest obtained from reference TRBV28 and TRBJ2-7, is as follows: DVKVTQSSRYLVKRTGEKVFLECVQDMDHENMFWYRQDPGLGLRLIYFSYDVKMKEKGDIPEGYSVSREKKERFSLILESASTNQTSMYLCASKTGEHEQYFGPGTRLTVT.

The chain recombines TRBV7-8 with TRBJ2-7; 7 bases align to TRBD2. The ends lost 4 bases at V and 7 bases at J; junction bases unmatched: 16. The CDR3 runs to 16 residues. Germline V gene lookup returns CDR1 SGHVS and CDR2 FQNEAQ. Here the CDR3 reads CASSSAAGLGLGEQYF. CDR3 sequence (DNA): TGTGCCAGCAGCTCGGCAGCGGGGTTGGGACTGGGGGAGCAGTACTTC.

The rearrangement uses TRBV7-2 and TRBJ2-7; 7 positions match TRBD2. The V and J ends lost 1 base and 3 bases, in that order; junction bases with no gene match: 9. CDR1 SGHTA and CDR2 FQGNSA come from the germline V gene. The CDR3 sequence is 16 residues long. The CDR3 sequence: CASSLGASGVGYEQYF. The DNA of the CDR3 is TGTGCCAGCAGCTTAGGGGCTAGCGGTGTAGGCTACGAGCAGTACTTC.

The chain is built from TRBV5-6 and TRBJ1-5; D is perhaps TRBD1 (6 bases). The CDR3 extends over 15 amino acids. Germline CDR1 SGHDT, CDR2 YYEEEE. Trimming took off 1 base at V and 0 bases at J, with 8 bases between the two ends. The CDR3 sequence is CASSLTGYSNQPQHF. CDR3 DNA sequence: TGTGCCAGCAGCTTGACAGGGTATAGCAATCAGCCCCAGCATTTT.

The chain uses TRBV6-2 or TRBV6-3 and TRBJ1-2; no firm D call. V was cut by 5 bases and J by 4 bases, with 8 bases left in between. The CDR3 contains 12 residues. Germline V gives CDR1 MNHEY, CDR2 SVGEGT. The CDR3 sequence: CASSEDSYGYTF. For the CDR3, the DNA is TGTGCCAGCAGTGAGGATTCCTATGGCTACACCTTC.

This chain links TRBV15 with TRBJ2-7; perhaps TRBD1 as D (5 bases). Trimming took 0 bases from V and 4 from J, leaving 16 bases between them. The CDR3 covers 16 residues. Germline loops: CDR1 LNHNV, CDR2 YYDKDF (reference sequence). The CDR3 loop is CATSRDQGETQYEQYF. The CDR3 region has the DNA TGTGCCACCAGCAGAGATCAAGGGGAAACCCAATACGAGCAGTACTTC.

The genes are TRBV7-6 and TRBJ2-1; 12 bases are shared with TRBD2. The CDR3 totals 16 residues. J was trimmed by 6 bases and V by 5 bases; bases with no gene match: 8. Germline V gene sequence: CDR1 SGHVS, CDR2 FNYEAQ. The CDR3 reads CASSKKTSGRLNEQFF. The CDR3 nucleotides are TGTGCCAGCAGCAAGAAGACTAGCGGGAGACTCAATGAGCAGTTCTTC.

The rearrangement uses TRBV20-1 and TRBJ1-2; 7 bases line up with TRBD1. CDR1 and CDR2 (germline): DFQATT, SNEGSKA (reference sequence). This CDR3 is built from 16 residues. V was pared by 3 bases and J by 5 bases, with 15 bases of the junction left unmatched. The chain's CDR3 is CSASLSPGTDPYGYTF. The CDR3 DNA sequence: TGCAGTGCTAGTCTTTCCCCCGGGACAGATCCATATGGCTACACCTTC.

The V call is TRBV6-2 or TRBV6-3, the J call TRBJ2-7; a weak D match, TRBD1 (5 bases). This CDR3 region has 12 residues. Germline CDR1 MNHEY, CDR2 SVGEGT. Trimming stripped 5 bases from V and 4 bases from J, with 9 bases between. CDR3: CASSLNRYEQYF. The CDR3 DNA follows: TGTGCCAGCAGTCTCAACAGGTACGAGCAGTACTTC.

J is TRBJ2-6 and V is TRBV5-4, with D perhaps TRBD2 (7 bases). Trimming took 3 bases from V and 2 from J, leaving 18 bases between them. The length of the CDR3 is 18 residues. Germline V gives CDR1 SGHNT, CDR2 YYREEE (reference sequence). CDR3 in DNA: TGTGCCAGCAGCTCGAATTGGGGGGGCGTCACTGGGGCCAACGTCCTGACTTTC. Translated, it gives CASSSNWGGVTGANVLTF.

A word on this clone: This specimen includes other DNA sequences encoding the same CDR3. This sequence joins TRBV12-3 or TRBV12-4 and TRBJ1-2; the D gene is possibly TRBD1 (5 bases). Trimming took 3 bases from V and 8 from J, leaving 10 bases between them. The length of the CDR3 is 12 residues. This chain's CDR3 is CASSLGRAGYTF. CDR3 nucleotide sequence: TGTGCCAGCAGTTTGGGGCGAGCAGGCTACACCTTC.

This chain connects TRBV4-2 to TRBJ2-5, with 8 positions matching TRBD2. Germline V lookup: CDR1 LGHNA, CDR2 YNFKEQ. Trimming took 0 bases from V and 5 from J; bases not matched to a gene: 5. The CDR3 contains 15 residues. In DNA, the CDR3 is TGTGCCAGCAGCCAAGATTTAGCGGGAACGGAGACCCAGTACTTC. Translated: CASSQDLAGTETQYF.

The genes are TRBV3-1 (or the pseudogene TRBV3-2) and TRBJ2-5; D may be TRBD1 (5 bases). Germline assignment: CDR1 LGHDT and CDR2 YNNKEL (reference sequence). CDR3 length: 13 residues. V was shortened by 4 bases and J by 3 bases, with 9 bases between the two germline ends. In DNA form, the CDR3 reads TGTGCCAGCAGCCGACTCAGGGAAGAGACCCAGTACTTC. This codes for CASSRLREETQYF.

This clone came up once. CDR3 protein: CASSLDGGPGGGYTF. The DNA for the CDR3 is TGTGCCAGCAGCTTAGATGGCGGACCGGGAGGAGGCTACACCTTC. This chain links TRBV11-3 with TRBJ1-2; D not certain. This CDR3 comprises 15 residues. Trimming shortened V by 0 bases and J by 8 bases, and 16 bases separated the two germline ends. From germline, CDR1 is SGHNT and CDR2 YENEEA. Full variable domain (rest looked up from reference TRBV11-3 and TRBJ1-2): EAGVVQSPRYKIIEKKQPVAFWCNPISGHNTLYWYLQNLGQGPELLIRYENEEAVDDSQLPKDRFSAERLKGVDSTLKIQPAELGDSAVYLCASSLDGGPGGGYTFGSGTRLTVV.